This T cell receptor (beta chain) stems from a study of T cells of healthy individuals. This CDR3 is built from 12 residues. Trimming took off 8 bases at V and 8 bases at J, with 16 bases between the two ends. CDR1 SQVTM and CDR2 ANQGSEA come from the germline V gene. TCRdb ran MiXCR on the 5' RACE reads and lists one entry per CDR3 protein. The sample records 53,000 or so distinct CDR3 sequences, approximately 14% being singletons. This clonotype was found many times. The receptor's source is a human donor in good health. J is TRBJ2-1 and V is TRBV29-1; TRBD1 or TRBD2 may be the D gene (6 bases each). The CDR3 reads CSSRGQVDEQFF. The CDR3 region has the DNA TGCAGCTCTCGGGGGCAGGTCGATGAGCAGTTCTTC.